This T cell receptor beta chain was sequenced for a study of tumor-infiltrating lymphocytes in primary liver carcinoma. Regarding the study as a whole: Compared with blood, tumor repertoires held significantly more in their top 250 clones.

Co-extraction yielded RNA and DNA from approximately 20-30 mg of unsorted bulk tissue. For each tumor, five separate regions were sampled. Tumor samples all exceeded 75% viable tumor cells. Priming with a constant-region primer yielded TCR beta cDNA from 400 to 500 ng total RNA. The TCR beta library was amplified through three nested multiplex PCR rounds in a modified ARM-PCR procedure. One entry per CDR3 protein, called by TCRdb with MiXCR from the multiplex PCR reads. The repertoire holds about 210,000 distinct CDR3 sequences, with about 82% as singletons. This clonotype has more than one count but fewer than ten. Its antigen is not known. This receptor was identified in a man aged 40-50 years with primary liver carcinoma and hepatitis B virus infection. The material sequenced was tumor tissue from primary liver carcinoma.

DNA of the CDR3: TGTGCCAGCAGCACGTCGGTAGGGTTGATTCCTGGCTACACCTTC. This codes for CASSTSVGLIPGYTF. The gene calls are TRBV11-2 and TRBJ1-2; D unclear. The germline gives CDR1 SGHAT, CDR2 FQNNGV. With 5 bases removed from V and 7 bases from J, the gap between germline ends came to 20 bases. The CDR3 extends over 15 amino acids. The full variable domain, with the rest looked up from reference TRBV11-2 and TRBJ1-2, is EAGVAQSPRYKIIEKRQSVAFWCNPISGHATLYWYQQILGQGPKLLIQFQNNGVVDDSQLPKDRFSAERLKGVDSTLKIQPAKLEDSAVYLCASSTSVGLIPGYTFGSGTRLTVV.